This TCR beta chain stems from a study of shared clonotypes between healthy human individuals. This clone showed up just once. CDR3 length: 12 amino acids. The V end was cut by 2 bases, the J end by 2 bases, with 2 bases between. Per germline, CDR1 LGHNT and CDR2 FRNRAP. TCRdb's table, derived via immunoSEQ multiplex PCR, lists solely in-frame clones and lacks some. The table shows over 2 million clones, with roughly 96% occurring only once. The sequence was obtained from a man younger than 35 in good health. The rearrangement links TRBV12-5 to TRBJ2-3, with D hard to call. Sequences were obtained from naive CD4+ T cells sorted from blood. Stated subset: CD45RA+ positively selected. The chain's CDR3 is CASGLLTDTQYF. The DNA of the CDR3 is TGTGCTAGTGGTTTGCTCACAGATACGCAGTATTTT.